This entry lists 10 T cell receptor beta chains sequenced from one sample in a study of blood T cell repertoires in COVID-19. The method was immunoSEQ multiplex PCR; TCRdb's version includes in-frame clones alone and lacks a portion of them. The sample lists roughly 430,000 clones; 70% to 90% were seen once. Sequencing input: PBMCs or T cells enriched from blood (not recorded which). The receptors originated from a young woman who had been exposed to COVID-19.

The chain combines TRBV5-6 with TRBJ2-2; no clear D gene. The V gene's germline CDR1 is SGHDT and CDR2 YYEEEE. The CDR3 sequence is 12 residues long. Trimming stripped 6 bases from V and 6 bases from J, with 9 bases between. The CDR3 sequence is CASTVLAGELFF. The CDR3 DNA reads as TGTGCCAGCACCGTTTTAGCCGGGGAGCTGTTTTTT. Filled out from reference TRBV5-6 and TRBJ2-2, the complete variable domain reads DAGVTQSPTHLIKTRGQQVTLRCSPKSGHDTVSWYQQALGQGPQFIFQYYEEEERQRGNFPDRFSGHQFPNYSSELNVNALLLGDSALYLCASTVLAGELFFGEGSRLTVL.

The chain carries TRBV7-2 and TRBJ2-7, with 10 bases that match TRBD2. Germline-derived CDR1 and CDR2 are SGHTA and FQGNSA. This CDR3 contains 19 residues. Trimming cost V 8 bases and J 0 bases; bases outside gene matches: 19. The CDR3 region has the DNA TGTGCCAGCCGATCCCCTAGCGGGGGCCCCACCCTAAGCTCCTACGAGCAGTACTTC. Translating gives CASRSPSGGPTLSSYEQYF.

The chain couples TRBV5-1 to TRBJ1-5; D is undetermined. Germline V gives CDR1 SGHRS, CDR2 YFSETQ. Deletions cut 4 bases from V and 3 bases from J, with 8 bases between. CDR3 length: 13 amino acids. CDR3 bases: TGCGCCAGCAGCCTGGCTGTCAATCAGCCCCAGCATTTT. Translating it yields CASSLAVNQPQHF. The full variable domain, completed using reference TRBV5-1 and TRBJ1-5, is KAGVTQTPRYLIKTRGQQVTLSCSPISGHRSVSWYQQTPGQGLQFLFEYFSETQRNKGNFPGRFSGRQFSNSRSEMNVSTLELGDSALYLCASSLAVNQPQHFGDGTRLSIL.

This clone was counted ten times or more. CDR3 sequence: CASRETGGSPLHF. CDR3 in DNA: TGTGCCAGCAGGGAGACAGGGGGGTCACCCCTCCACTTT. The chain couples TRBV27 to TRBJ1-6; TRBD1 matches at 9 bases. From germline, CDR1 is MNHEY and CDR2 SMNVEV (reference sequence). The CDR3 contains 13 residues. With V trimmed by 6 bases and J by 10 bases, 4 bases remained unmatched.

V usage is TRBV6-2 or TRBV6-3 and J usage is TRBJ1-1; the D gene is possibly TRBD1 (6 bases). Germline CDR1 MNHEY, CDR2 SVGEGT. V was pared by 7 bases and J by 3 bases, with 15 bases between. The CDR3 consists of 14 residues. CDR3 in DNA: TGTGCCAGCATCCCCCCGGACAGCCACACTGAAGCTTTCTTT. This translates into CASIPPDSHTEAFF.

This sequence joins TRBV2 and TRBJ1-5; 9 positions agree with TRBD1. With 6 bases clipped from V and 5 bases from J, the junction kept 8 bases outside the gene matches. Germline V gene data show CDR1 as SNHLY and CDR2 as FYNNEI. The CDR3 is made up of 15 amino acids. As DNA, the CDR3 is TGTGCCAGCAGACCAGACAGGGGGGATCATCAGCCCCAGCATTTT. It codes for CASRPDRGDHQPQHF.

The V gene is TRBV28, the J gene TRBJ2-5, with D unresolved. V was shortened by 6 bases and J by 4 bases, with 12 bases between the two germline ends. The germline V gene encodes CDR1 MDHEN and CDR2 SYDVKM. The CDR3 has 13 residues. The CDR3 sequence: CASRLSTVETQYF. CDR3 bases: TGTGCCAGCAGGTTGAGCACAGTAGAGACCCAGTACTTC.

The gene calls are TRBV30 and TRBJ1-2; no firm D call. The CDR3 has 13 residues. The germline CDR1 and CDR2 sequences are GTSNPN and SVGIG (reference sequence). V was clipped by 4 bases and J by 6 bases, with 15 bases between them. CDR3 protein: CAWTLLEGNGYTF. The CDR3, as DNA: TGTGCCTGGACCTTACTCGAGGGAAATGGCTACACCTTC. The full variable domain, completed using reference TRBV30 and TRBJ1-2, is SQTIHQWPATLVQPVGSPLSLECTVEGTSNPNLYWYRQAAGRGLQLLFYSVGIGQISSEVPQNLSASRPQDRQFILSSKKLLLSDSGFYLCAWTLLEGNGYTFGSGTRLTVV.

V gene TRBV3-1 (or the pseudogene TRBV3-2) combines with J gene TRBJ2-1; 9 bases are shared with TRBD2. The CDR3 extends over 17 amino acids. Germline V gene lookup returns CDR1 LGHDT and CDR2 YNNKEL (reference sequence). After removal of 0 bases from V and 5 bases from J, the junction contained 8 bases not matched to a gene. CDR3 amino acids: CASSQDLGLAGHNEQFF. Here the CDR3 DNA reads TGTGCCAGCAGCCAAGATCTTGGGCTAGCGGGACACAATGAGCAGTTCTTC.

This chain links TRBV28 with TRBJ2-7; D is perhaps TRBD2 (5 bases). CDR3 size: 14 residues. V was clipped by 7 bases and J by 1 base, with 14 bases between them. CDR1 is MDHEN, CDR2 SYDVKM, per germline. The CDR3 here is CASMIRGSSYEQYF. The CDR3 DNA reads as TGTGCCAGCATGATCCGGGGATCTTCCTACGAGCAGTACTTC.